Listed here are 22 T cell receptor beta chains from one sample, sequenced in a study of T cell repertoires in cytomegalovirus infection. A single record per CDR3 protein comes from TCRdb applying MiXCR to the reads. This table has 350,000 to 550,000 distinct CDR3 sequences, approximately 33% appearing once. Sequencing was carried out using PBMCs. The receptor source for this set is a human donor in good health (CMV status not recorded). Some clones in this sample may be carry-over from other donors' samples.

Comment on this clonotype: A much more abundant neighbour one base away suggests this may be a read error. No conserved phenylalanine or tryptophan ends this CDR3, so it is likely a read error. The chain is built from TRBV6-1 and TRBJ2-7; D gene unclear. V was trimmed by 3 bases and J by 4 bases, leaving 10 bases between them. This CDR3 contains 13 residues. CDR1 and CDR2 (germline): MNHNS, SASEGT. The CDR3 spells CASSDNIHYEQYL. For the CDR3, the DNA is TGTGCCAGCAGTGATAACATCCATTACGAGCAGTACTTA.

This clonotype appeared a few times. The chain joins TRBV4-1 to TRBJ1-5; D gene ambiguous. CDR1 and CDR2 from the germline V gene are MGHRA and YSYEKL. V was shortened by 0 bases and J by 6 bases, with 12 bases between the two germline ends. The CDR3 contains 15 residues. CDR3 nucleotide sequence: TGCGCCAGCAGCCAAGATTCCGGGCTGGGTCAGCCCCAGCATTTT. Its translation: CASSQDSGLGQPQHF.

This clonotype was seen at least ten times. The gene calls are TRBV6-2 or TRBV6-3 and TRBJ1-1, with 8 bases aligning to TRBD1. Unmatched junction bases numbered 3, after V lost 0 bases and J lost 0 bases. The CDR3 contains 16 residues. Germline V CDR1 and CDR2: MNHEY, SVGEGT. The CDR3 spells CASSYSRQGMNTEAFF. CDR3 sequence (DNA): TGTGCCAGCAGTTACTCGAGACAGGGGATGAACACTGAAGCTTTCTTT.

This clonotype has more than one count but fewer than ten. The chain couples TRBV27 to TRBJ2-2; D gene unclear. This CDR3 has 16 residues. Deletions cut 4 bases from V and 0 bases from J, with 12 bases between. Germline CDR1 and CDR2: MNHEY and SMNVEV (reference sequence). As DNA, the CDR3 is TGTGCCAGCAGTTACGAGGTAGATCCGAACACCGGGGAGCTGTTTTTT. Residues: CASSYEVDPNTGELFF.

The rearrangement links TRBV6-6 to TRBJ2-2; TRBD1 might be the D (5 bases). The CDR3 is 13 amino acids. Trimming stripped 8 bases from V and 5 bases from J, with 12 bases between. Germline V CDR1 and CDR2: MNHNY, SVGAGI (reference sequence). The CDR3 nucleotides read TGTGCCAGCGTGCAGGGAATAACCGGGGAGCTGTTTTTT. The encoded protein is CASVQGITGELFF.

This clonotype has a handful of counts. CDR3 DNA sequence: TGTGCCAGCACCCAGGGGGGACACCCAGAGCCCCAGCATTTT. Its protein is CASTQGGHPEPQHF. The chain recombines TRBV6-2 or TRBV6-3 with TRBJ1-5; 7 bases agree with TRBD1. The CDR3 length is 14 residues. V lost 7 bases and J lost 8; bases outside the gene matches: 11. The germline CDR1 and CDR2 sequences are MNHEY and SVGEGT.

This clonotype showed up just a few times. The V call is TRBV10-3, the J call TRBJ2-3, with a tentative D call TRBD2 (6 bases). Trimming cost V 0 bases and J 3 bases, with 7 bases left between them. There are 14 residues in the CDR3. The germline V gene encodes CDR1 ENHRY and CDR2 SYGVKD. In DNA form, the CDR3 reads TGTGCCATCAGTGAGTCTGGGGGGACAGATACGCAGTATTTT. Its translation is CAISESGGTDTQYF.

This clonotype was detected ten times or more. The chain is built from TRBV4-2 and TRBJ1-3; D is perhaps TRBD1 (5 bases). Germline V lookup: CDR1 LGHNA, CDR2 YNFKEQ. The V gene lost 4 bases and the J gene lost 1 base, with 20 bases spanning the gap. The CDR3 consists of 18 residues. CDR3 in amino acids: CASSLEGRDRRSGNTIYF. CDR3 bases: TGTGCCAGCAGCCTAGAGGGCCGGGACCGTCGATCTGGAAACACCATATATTTT.

This clonotype was counted between two and nine times. The gene calls are TRBV11-2 and TRBJ1-6; D is unclear. The CDR3 totals 15 residues. The germline V and J ends were trimmed by 6 bases and 1 base, with 10 bases remaining between them. The germline V gene encodes CDR1 SGHAT and CDR2 FQNNGV. The CDR3: CASSPRKSYNSPLHF. The CDR3 nucleotides read TGTGCCAGCAGTCCCAGGAAGTCCTATAATTCACCCCTCCACTTT.

The chain is built from TRBV9 and TRBJ1-2, with a weak D call TRBD1 (6 bases). This CDR3 has 16 residues. Germline lookup yields CDR1 SGDLS and CDR2 YYNGEE. V lost 3 bases, J lost 4 bases, and 19 bases lay in between. CDR3 residues: CASSAFDRTGSYGYTF. The CDR3 nucleotides are TGTGCCAGCAGCGCATTCGACAGGACTGGGTCCTATGGCTACACCTTC.

Many counts were recorded for this clonotype. The gene calls are TRBV7-2 and TRBJ2-3; 11 bases fit TRBD2. Germline values: CDR1 SGHTA, CDR2 FQGNSA. The CDR3 sequence is 17 residues long. Germline trimming cut 5 bases from V and 4 bases from J; bases unmatched to any gene: 11. Here the CDR3 DNA reads TGTGCCAGCAGCCCCTTCCCCGGGACTAGCGGATCAGATACGCAGTATTTT. This encodes CASSPFPGTSGSDTQYF.

This clonotype appeared a few times. This chain joins TRBV11-1 and TRBJ1-6; D gene unclear. Germline V CDR1 and CDR2: SGHAT, FQDESV (reference sequence). CDR3 length: 13 residues. Trimming removed 8 bases from V and 6 bases from J, with 11 bases in between. For the CDR3, the DNA is TGTGCCAGCGGTGGAAGTTTTAATTCACCCCTCCACTTT. This encodes CASGGSFNSPLHF.

In DNA, the CDR3 is TGTGCTAGTGGTTTCAAATTAGCGGGCCGCTCCTACAATGAGCAGTTCTTC. Protein sequence: CASGFKLAGRSYNEQFF. The gene calls are TRBV12-5 and TRBJ2-1, with 7 bases fitting TRBD2. The V gene's germline CDR1 is LGHNT and CDR2 FRNRAP. V shed 3 bases and J 0 bases; nucleotides not matched to a gene: 8. The CDR3 is 17 amino acids.

Many counts were recorded for this clonotype. This chain connects TRBV7-2 to TRBJ1-3; D gene unclear. V was clipped by 0 bases and J by 0 bases, with 6 bases between them. This CDR3 contains 15 residues. Per germline, CDR1 SGHTA and CDR2 FQGNSA. The CDR3 region has the DNA TGTGCCAGCAGCTTAGCGGCCACCTCTGGAAACACCATATATTTT. Its protein product is CASSLAATSGNTIYF.

There are a few counts of this clonotype. This chain uses TRBV20-1 with TRBJ2-2; perhaps TRBD2 as D (5 bases). Trimming removed 1 base at V and 2 bases at J, with 14 bases between. CDR1 and CDR2 from the germline V gene are DFQATT and SNEGSKA (reference sequence). The CDR3 runs 16 residues. The CDR3 DNA reads TGCAGTGCTAGAGCGGGGTACTGGGGAAACACCGGGGAGCTGTTTTTT. Translation: CSARAGYWGNTGELFF.

This clonotype was detected ten times or more. The V and J genes are TRBV7-2 and TRBJ2-1; 8 nucleotides match TRBD2. The CDR3 runs to 17 residues. V was pared by 1 base and J by 0 bases, with 5 bases of the junction left unmatched. Germline CDR1 SGHTA, CDR2 FQGNSA. This chain's CDR3 is CASSLEVSGASYNEQFF. DNA of the CDR3: TGTGCCAGCAGCTTAGAGGTTAGCGGGGCCTCCTACAATGAGCAGTTCTTC. The variable domain in full, completed from reference TRBV7-2 and TRBJ2-1, reads GAGVSQSPSNKVTEKGKDVELRCDPISGHTALYWYRQSLGQGLEFLIYFQGNSAPDKSGLPSDRFSAERTGGSVSTLTIQRTQQEDSAVYLCASSLEVSGASYNEQFFGPGTRLTVL.

This clonotype was seen once. The V gene is TRBV6-6, the J gene TRBJ1-5; D unresolved. The CDR3 sequence is 12 residues long. Deletions cut 2 bases from V and 7 bases from J, with 6 bases between. Germline V CDR1 and CDR2: MNHNY, SVGAGI (reference sequence). The CDR3: CASSYHPQPQHF. As DNA, the CDR3 is TGTGCCAGCAGTTACCATCCGCAGCCCCAGCATTTT.

The V and J genes are TRBV7-2 and TRBJ2-1, with 8 bases aligning to TRBD2. J gave up 5 bases and V 5 bases, and 5 bases lay outside the gene matches. The CDR3 is made up of 14 amino acids. Germline V gene lookup returns CDR1 SGHTA and CDR2 FQGNSA. The CDR3 is CASSPERGHNEQFF. CDR3 DNA: TGTGCCAGCAGCCCGGAGCGGGGGCACAATGAGCAGTTCTTC.

This clonotype occurred many times. V and J are TRBV12-3 or TRBV12-4 and TRBJ1-5, with 7 nucleotides matching TRBD1. This CDR3 spans 16 amino acids. V was clipped by 5 bases and J by 2 bases; unmatched bases: 9. The CDR3 region is CASSRTGAQGNQPQHF. In nucleotides, the CDR3 is TGTGCCAGCAGTCGCACAGGGGCTCAGGGCAATCAGCCCCAGCATTTT.

In this sample, this clonotype turned up many times. V usage is TRBV7-2 and J usage is TRBJ2-3; a weak D match, TRBD1 (6 bases). Per the germline V gene, CDR1 is SGHTA and CDR2 is FQGNSA. V was cut by 1 base and J by 4 bases, with 15 bases left in between. This CDR3 has 16 residues. DNA for the CDR3: TGTGCCAGCAGCTTAGTGGGGACAAAGGGCCCAGATACGCAGTATTTT. This encodes CASSLVGTKGPDTQYF. The full variable domain, its missing parts supplied by reference TRBV7-2 and TRBJ2-3, is GAGVSQSPSNKVTEKGKDVELRCDPISGHTALYWYRQSLGQGLEFLIYFQGNSAPDKSGLPSDRFSAERTGGSVSTLTIQRTQQEDSAVYLCASSLVGTKGPDTQYFGPGTRLTVL.

The table lists this clonotype with a few counts. This sequence joins TRBV6-1 and TRBJ1-1; no reliable D call. V lost 5 bases to trimming and J lost 1 base, with 17 bases between them. Germline CDR1 MNHNS, CDR2 SASEGT. The CDR3 is 16 amino acids. The CDR3 loop reads CASSWLKVGKNTEAFF. As DNA, the CDR3 is TGTGCCAGCAGTTGGCTAAAAGTGGGGAAGAACACTGAAGCTTTCTTT.

For this clonotype: Relative to the germline gene, one junction end is altered; a read error may explain this. V gene TRBV2 combines with J gene TRBJ2-2; 7 bases map to TRBD2. This CDR3 comprises 16 residues. Germline-derived CDR1 and CDR2 are SNHLY and FYNNEI. The CDR3 protein is CARSLIGGTNTGELFF. The CDR3 DNA follows: TGTGCCCGCAGCCTCATCGGGGGGACGAACACCGGGGAGCTGTTTTTT.